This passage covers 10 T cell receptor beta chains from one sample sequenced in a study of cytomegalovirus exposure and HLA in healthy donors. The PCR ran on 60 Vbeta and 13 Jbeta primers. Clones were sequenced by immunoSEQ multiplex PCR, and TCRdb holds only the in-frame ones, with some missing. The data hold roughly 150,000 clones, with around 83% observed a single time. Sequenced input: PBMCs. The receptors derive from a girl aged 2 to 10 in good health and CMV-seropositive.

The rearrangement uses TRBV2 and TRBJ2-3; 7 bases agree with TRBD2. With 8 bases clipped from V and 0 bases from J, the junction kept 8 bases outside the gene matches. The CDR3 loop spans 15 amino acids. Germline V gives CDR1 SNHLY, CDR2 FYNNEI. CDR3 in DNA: TGTGCCAGCGATTGGGCGGGAGAGAGCACAGATACGCAGTATTTT. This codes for CASDWAGESTDTQYF.

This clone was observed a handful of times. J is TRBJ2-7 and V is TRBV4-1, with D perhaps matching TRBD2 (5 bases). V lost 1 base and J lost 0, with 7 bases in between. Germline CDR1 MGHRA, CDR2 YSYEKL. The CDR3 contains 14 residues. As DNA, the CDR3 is TGCGCCAGCAGCCAAGCGGGGATCTCCTACGAGCAGTACTTC. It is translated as CASSQAGISYEQYF.

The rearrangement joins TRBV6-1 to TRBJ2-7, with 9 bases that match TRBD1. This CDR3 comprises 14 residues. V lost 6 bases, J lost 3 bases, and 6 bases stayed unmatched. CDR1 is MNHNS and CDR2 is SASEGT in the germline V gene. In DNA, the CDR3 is TGTGCCAGCAGGGAGGACAGGGGCCGCTACGAGCAGTACTTC. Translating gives CASREDRGRYEQYF.

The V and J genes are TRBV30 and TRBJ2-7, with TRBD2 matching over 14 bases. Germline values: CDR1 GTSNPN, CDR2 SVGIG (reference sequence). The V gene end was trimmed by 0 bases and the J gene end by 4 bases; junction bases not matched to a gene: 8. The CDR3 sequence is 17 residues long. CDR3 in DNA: TGTGCCTGGAGTGTTGAGGCTGGGACTAGCGGGAGATACGAGCAGTACTTC. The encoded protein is CAWSVEAGTSGRYEQYF.

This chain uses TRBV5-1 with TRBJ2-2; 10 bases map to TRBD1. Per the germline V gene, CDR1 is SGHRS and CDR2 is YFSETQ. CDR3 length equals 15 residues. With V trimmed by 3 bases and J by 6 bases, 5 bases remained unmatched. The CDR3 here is CASSWTGGGPGELFF. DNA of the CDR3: TGCGCCAGCAGCTGGACAGGGGGAGGACCCGGGGAGCTGTTTTTT.

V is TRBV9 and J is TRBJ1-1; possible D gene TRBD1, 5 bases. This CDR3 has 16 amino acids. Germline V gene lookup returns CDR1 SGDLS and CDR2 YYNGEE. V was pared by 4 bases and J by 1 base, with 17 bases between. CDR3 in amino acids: CASSTRSGGRNTEAFF. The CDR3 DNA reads TGTGCCAGCAGCACCCGGTCCGGGGGGAGGAACACTGAAGCTTTCTTT.

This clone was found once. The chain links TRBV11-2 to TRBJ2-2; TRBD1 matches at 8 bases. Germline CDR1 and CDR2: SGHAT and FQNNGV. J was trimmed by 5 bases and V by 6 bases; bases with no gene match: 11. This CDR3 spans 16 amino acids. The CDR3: CASRPGQGKETGELFF. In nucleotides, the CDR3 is TGTGCCAGCAGACCAGGACAGGGCAAGGAGACCGGGGAGCTGTTTTTT.

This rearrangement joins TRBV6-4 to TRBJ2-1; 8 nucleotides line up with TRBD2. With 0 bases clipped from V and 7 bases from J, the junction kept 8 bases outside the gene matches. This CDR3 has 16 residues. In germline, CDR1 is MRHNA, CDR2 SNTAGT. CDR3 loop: CASSDSAGGGGNEQFF. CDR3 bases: TGTGCCAGCAGTGACTCTGCGGGAGGAGGGGGAAATGAGCAGTTCTTC.

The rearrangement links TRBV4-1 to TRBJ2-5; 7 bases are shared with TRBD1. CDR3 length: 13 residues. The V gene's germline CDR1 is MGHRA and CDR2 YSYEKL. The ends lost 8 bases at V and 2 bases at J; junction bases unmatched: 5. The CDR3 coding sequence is TGCGCCAGCTCTAAGACAGGGCAAGAGACCCAGTACTTC. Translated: CASSKTGQETQYF.

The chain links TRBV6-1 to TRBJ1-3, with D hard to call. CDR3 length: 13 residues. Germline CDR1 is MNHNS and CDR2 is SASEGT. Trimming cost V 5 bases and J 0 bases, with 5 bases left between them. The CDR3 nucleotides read TGTGCCAGCAGTCGACTCTCTGGAAACACCATATATTTT. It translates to CASSRLSGNTIYF.